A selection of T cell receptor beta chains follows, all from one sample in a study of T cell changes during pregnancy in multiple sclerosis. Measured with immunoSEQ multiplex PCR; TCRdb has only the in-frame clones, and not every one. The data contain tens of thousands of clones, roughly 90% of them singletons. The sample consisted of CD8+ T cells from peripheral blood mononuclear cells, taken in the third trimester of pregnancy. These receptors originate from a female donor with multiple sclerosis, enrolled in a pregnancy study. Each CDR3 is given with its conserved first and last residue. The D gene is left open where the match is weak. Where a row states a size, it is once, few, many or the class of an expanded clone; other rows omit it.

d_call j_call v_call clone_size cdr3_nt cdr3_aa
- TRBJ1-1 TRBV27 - TGTGCCAGCAGTTTAGGGGGAGGGACTGAAGCTTTCTTT CASSLGGGTEAFF
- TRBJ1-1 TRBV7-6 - TGTGCCAGCAGCACTGGGACACGACTAAACACTGAAGCTTTCTTT CASSTGTRLNTEAFF
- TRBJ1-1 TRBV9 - TGTGCCAGCAGTACGGGGGGCGGGACTGAAGCTTTCTTT CASSTGGGTEAFF
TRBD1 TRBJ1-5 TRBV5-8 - TGTGCCAGCAGCCTGGACAGGGGCGGTCAGCCCCAGCATTTT CASSLDRGGQPQHF
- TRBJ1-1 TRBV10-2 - TGCGCCAGCAGTGAGTCCCGGAGGAACACTGAAGCTTTCTTT CASSESRRNTEAFF
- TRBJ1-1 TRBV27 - TGTGCCAGCAGTTTATTGGGGGGAATGAACACTGAAGCTTTCTTT CASSLLGGMNTEAFF
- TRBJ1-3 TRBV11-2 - TGTGCCAGCAGCTTAGCAGGGTCAGACACCATATATTTT CASSLAGSDTIYF
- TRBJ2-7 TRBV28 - TGTGCCAGCAGTCCCGTGGGGGCGCAGGAGCAGTACTTC CASSPVGAQEQYF
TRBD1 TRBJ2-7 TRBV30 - TGTGCCTGGAGACAAACCGGGACAGGGGTGTCCTACGAGCAGTACTTC CAWRQTGTGVSYEQYF
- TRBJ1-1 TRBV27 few TGTGCCAGCAGTTGGGGTCCAGGGGACGAAGCTTTCTTT CASSWGPGDEAFF
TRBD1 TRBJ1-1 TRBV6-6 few TGTGCCAGCACCTCGGAGGGGGCAAGTACTGAAGCTTTCTTT CASTSEGASTEAFF
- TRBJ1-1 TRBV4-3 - TGCGCCAGCAGCGATAAACAGGGGAACACTGAAGCTTTCTTT CASSDKQGNTEAFF
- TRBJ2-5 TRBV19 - TGTGCCAGTAGTATAGATCTTGAGACAGGCTATGAAGAGACCCAGTACTTC CASSIDLETGYEETQYF
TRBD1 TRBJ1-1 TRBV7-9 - TGTGCCAGCAGCCCCCCAACAGGGGACGGGAACACTGAAGCTTTCTTT CASSPPTGDGNTEAFF
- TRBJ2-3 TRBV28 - TGTGCCAGCAGTTTTAGCGGATCTAGCACAGATACGCAGTATTTT CASSFSGSSTDTQYF
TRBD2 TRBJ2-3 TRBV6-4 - TGTGCCAGCAGTGACTCTAGCGGGGGGGCAACAGATACGCAGTATTTT CASSDSSGGATDTQYF
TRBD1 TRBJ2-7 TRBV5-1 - TGCGCCAGCAGCTTGGCCGGGACAGAAGTCTACGAGCAGTACTTC CASSLAGTEVYEQYF
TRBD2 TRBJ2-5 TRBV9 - TGTGCCAGCAGCCTCGGACGACTAGCGGCCCTGTGGGAGACCCAGTACTTC CASSLGRLAALWETQYF
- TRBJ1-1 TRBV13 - TGTGCCAGCAGCTACCCCACAGGGAACACTGAAGCTTTCTTT CASSYPTGNTEAFF
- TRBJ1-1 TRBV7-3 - TGTGCCAGCAGCCCACAGGGATCTATCACTGAAGCTTTCTTT CASSPQGSITEAFF
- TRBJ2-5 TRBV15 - TGTGCCACCAGGTCTACAGGTGGGCAAGAGACCCAGTACTTC CATRSTGGQETQYF
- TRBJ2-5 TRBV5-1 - TGCGCCAGCAGCTTGGAATCGGGGGGCAGGGAGACCCAGTACTTC CASSLESGGRETQYF
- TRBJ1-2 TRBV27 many TGTGCCAGCAGTTTATCGGGGGCGCAGGGCTACACCTTC CASSLSGAQGYTF
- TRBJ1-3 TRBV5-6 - TGTGCCAGCAGCTTGGCAGGGGATGGAAACACCATATATTTT CASSLAGDGNTIYF
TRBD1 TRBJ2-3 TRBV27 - TGTGCCACCGGGACAGGTCCTGGTGATACGCAGTATTTT CATGTGPGDTQYF
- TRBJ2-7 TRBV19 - TGTGCCAGTAGTGAACAGGGTGGGGAGCAGTACTTC CASSEQGGEQYF
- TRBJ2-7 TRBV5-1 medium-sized TGCGCCAGCAGCTTGGTATGGCGGGAAAGTGGGGTAATCTCCGAGCAGTACTTC CASSLVWRESGVISEQYF
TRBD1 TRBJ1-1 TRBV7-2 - TGTGCCAGCAGCTTAAGACAGGGCATGAACACTGAAGCTTTCTTT CASSLRQGMNTEAFF
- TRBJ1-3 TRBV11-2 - TGTGCCAGCAGCTCGAGTAACACCATATATTTT CASSSSNTIYF
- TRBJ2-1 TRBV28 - TGTGCCAGCAGCCCGCAGGGGACAATCCAATACAATGAGCAGTTCTTC CASSPQGTIQYNEQFF
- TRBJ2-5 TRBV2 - TGTGCCAGCAGTGAATCGGGAGCAACGAAACTCCAAGAGACCCAGTACTTC CASSESGATKLQETQYF
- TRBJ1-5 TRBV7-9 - TGTGCCAGCACACAGGGTAATCAGCCCCAGCATTTT CASTQGNQPQHF
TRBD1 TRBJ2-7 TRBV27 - TGTGCCAGCAGTTTACTGGACAGGGGGCTTCGCGAGCAGTACTTC CASSLLDRGLREQYF
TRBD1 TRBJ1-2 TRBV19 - TGTGCCAGCGGCCCGGGGACAGGGACGTATGGCTACACCTTC CASGPGTGTYGYTF
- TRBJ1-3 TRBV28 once TGTGCCAGCAGTTTGGACATAGACTCTGGAAACACCATATATTTT CASSLDIDSGNTIYF
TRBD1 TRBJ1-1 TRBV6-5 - TGTGCCAGCACCCCACAGGGGGTCTCGAACACTGAAGCTTTCTTT CASTPQGVSNTEAFF
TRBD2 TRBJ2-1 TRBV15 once TGTGCCACCAGCCGACGAACTAGCGGGAGTTTAAATGAGCAGTTCTTC CATSRRTSGSLNEQFF